The 8 T cell receptor beta chains below all came from one sample that was sequenced in a study of blood T cell repertoires in COVID-19. This table comes from immunoSEQ multiplex PCR, and its TCRdb copy is limited to in-frame clones, with some not included. In the table there are fewer than 300,000 clones, about 87% of which are singletons. Sequencing was carried out using peripheral blood. The receptors come from a human donor in a cohort sampled during active COVID-19.

The V and J genes are TRBV9 and TRBJ1-1; 7 nucleotides match TRBD1. From germline, CDR1 is SGDLS and CDR2 YYNGEE. V trimming: 0 bases; J trimming: 1 base; junction bases outside the gene matches: 6. The CDR3 consists of 16 residues. Written as DNA, the CDR3 is TGTGCCAGCAGCGTAGGGTTTGCAGGGGGGAACACTGAAGCTTTCTTT. This sequence encodes CASSVGFAGGNTEAFF.

Ten or more counts support this clone. J is TRBJ2-2 and V is TRBV7-9; weak D call: TRBD1 (6 bases). The V gene lost 1 base and the J gene lost 1 base, with 7 bases spanning the gap. CDR3 size: 15 residues. Germline-derived CDR1 and CDR2 are SEHNR and FQNEAQ (reference sequence). CDR3 sequence: CASSLGGLNTGELFF. CDR3 DNA: TGTGCCAGCAGCTTAGGGGGGCTGAACACCGGGGAGCTGTTTTTT. The full variable domain, completed using reference TRBV7-9 and TRBJ2-2, is DTGVSQNPRHKITKRGQNVTFRCDPISEHNRLYWYRQTLGQGPEFLTYFQNEAQLEKSRLLSDRFSAERPKGSFSTLEIQRTEQGDSAMYLCASSLGGLNTGELFFGEGSRLTVL.

For the CDR3, the DNA is TGTGCCAGCGTTACGGTGGGCGGCTACACCTTC. It translates to CASVTVGGYTF. The chain links TRBV7-9 to TRBJ1-2, with D uncertain. Looked up from germline, CDR1 is SEHNR and CDR2 is FQNEAQ (reference sequence). CDR3 length: 11 residues. Trimming stripped 8 bases from V and 8 bases from J, with 12 bases between.

The rearrangement joins TRBV7-9 to TRBJ2-5; D perhaps matches TRBD1 (6 bases). CDR1 SEHNR and CDR2 FQNEAQ come from the germline V gene (reference sequence). Trimming took 1 base from V and 2 from J, leaving 17 bases between them. This CDR3 is 17 amino acids long. The CDR3 nucleotides are TGTGCCAGCAGCTTAGGTTCAGGGGCGACAAATCAAGAGACCCAGTACTTC. Protein: CASSLGSGATNQETQYF.

The rearrangement uses TRBV11-1 and TRBJ2-7; 7 bases line up with TRBD2. Germline V gene sequence: CDR1 SGHAT, CDR2 FQDESV (reference sequence). This CDR3 comprises 15 residues. V lost 5 bases to trimming and J lost 1 base; unmatched junction nucleotides: 8. DNA for the CDR3: TGTGCCAGCAGCCAAACGCGGGGGTTATCCTACGAGCAGTACTTC. It translates to CASSQTRGLSYEQYF.

The CDR3 DNA is TGCGCCAGCAGCTTATGGACAGGGGGCGACTATGGCTACACCTTC. Encoded protein: CASSLWTGGDYGYTF. The chain is built from TRBV5-1 and TRBJ1-2, with 11 nucleotides matching TRBD1. This CDR3 is built from 15 residues. Germline V gene sequence: CDR1 SGHRS, CDR2 YFSETQ. The junction had 3 bases not matched to a gene; V was cut back by 2 bases and J by 3 bases.

This clone has just one count. The rearrangement joins TRBV5-1 to TRBJ2-2, with 8 bases identical to TRBD1. The V gene's germline CDR1 is SGHRS and CDR2 YFSETQ. After removal of 0 bases from V and 6 bases from J, the junction contained 7 bases not matched to a gene. The CDR3 totals 16 residues. This CDR3 reads CASSLEGRGHSGELFF. DNA for the CDR3: TGCGCCAGCAGCTTGGAAGGCAGGGGGCATTCCGGGGAGCTGTTTTTT.

This chain joins TRBV18 and TRBJ2-3; 7 nucleotides match TRBD2. Germline V gene lookup returns CDR1 KGHSH and CDR2 LQKENI. After removal of 3 bases from V and 2 bases from J, the junction contained 11 bases not matched to a gene. This CDR3 comprises 17 residues. In nucleotides, the CDR3 is TGTGCCAGCTCACCCCGCGGGGGTAGCGCAGACACAGATACGCAGTATTTT. As protein: CASSPRGGSADTDTQYF.